This TCR beta chain emerged from a study of blood T cells in healthy people across ages. About this clonotype: Its target is not known.

The CDR3 runs 15 residues. Trimming at V came to 6 bases and at J to 1 base, leaving 9 bases not matched to a gene. CDR1 DFQATT and CDR2 SNEGSKA come from the germline V gene (reference sequence). Study-level results: Estimates drawn from one million T cells were deemed to understate diversity. TCR beta diversity, measured per million T cells, fell in a roughly linear way with age.

The second PCR ran about 7 to 12 cycles with a sample-barcoded 5' primer and J-beta primers. A tag from a template-switch adaptor with 12 random nucleotides marked each cDNA molecule. All samples gave at least 2.5 million CDR3-containing paired-end reads. TCRdb used MiXCR to reprocess the 5' RACE reads, holding one entry per CDR3 protein. In the table there are under 2,000,000 distinct CDR3 sequences, 49% of which are singletons. This receptor was identified in a woman aged 40 to 49 in good health. This chain uses TRBV20-1 with TRBJ1-2; 9 bases are a match to TRBD1. Sequencing was performed on blood. CDR3 amino acids: CSASRTGAVNYGYTF. The CDR3 nucleotides are TGCAGTGCGAGCCGGACAGGGGCGGTTAACTATGGCTACACCTTC.